This T cell receptor beta chain was retrieved from a study of blood T cell repertoires in COVID-19 (dated by TCRdb to 2019 to 2021). Study-level background: Samples from collaborators originated in the United States, Italy and Spain and spanned both the acute and convalescent phases of COVID-19. The sample metadata nearly always contained a de-identified subject ID, COVID-19 status, age in years and sex. Subjects who had been exposed to COVID-19, were actively infected with it, or had recovered from it provided the deeply sampled blood TCRbeta repertoires that made up the dataset. Samples came from the ongoing ImmuneRACE study (first 160 participants) plus 1,254 subjects from 6 global collaborators. Where HLA class I and class II types were available, the types were taken from metadata supplied by the sample provider, not from assay-based typing. The material from the prospective study consisted of cDNA or gDNA derived from T cells, B-cell-depleted T cells, or PBMCs. The repertoires were released in a freely available public database intended as a resource for research on the immune response to SARS-CoV-2.

TCRbeta CDR3 regions were amplified from genomic DNA by means of the immunoSEQ Assay, a bias-controlled multiplex PCR. From the authors' description of their analysis: The number of nucleated cells in each sample was estimated from the amplification of reference gene primers within the assay. To quantify the absolute abundance of each unique TCRbeta CDR3 rearrangement, sequence reads were collapsed and filtered. For each sample, productive Simpson clonality was calculated as the square root of Simpson's diversity index over productive rearrangements. TCRdb provides this immuneACCESS table in a form limited to in-frame rearrangements. Some clones are lacking; in checked studies, under half of them reflect an unresolved V gene, and why the rest are absent is not known. That table is the source of V, J and clone size, and D and trimming were worked out from the DNA. A total of about 190,000 clones appear in this sample, less than 85% of them only once. 9.5% to 15% of the sample comes from the top ten.

V and J are trimmed by 6 bases and 6 bases, and the gene matches miss 13 bases of the junction. CDR1 SQVTM and CDR2 ANQGSEA were looked up in the germline V gene. From cysteine to phenylalanine, the CDR3 is 15 amino acids long. Only the CDR3 part of the read is kept: 45 bases, read in frame from the first base. On this clone: What this receptor recognizes is not known. No clone much larger than this one lies a single base away; base qualities are absent.

Each collaborating institution followed its own protocols to collect whole blood in K2EDTA tubes. Collaborator samples were shipped for TCRbeta analysis as frozen whole blood, isolated PBMCs, or DNA extracted from either sample type. Study-level results and caveats: The amount of clinical and demographic metadata varied by source and participant and was provided uncurated.

This receptor was obtained from a woman aged 50 to 65 with acute or convalescent COVID-19. The chain is encoded by TRBV29-1 joined to TRBJ2-2, with 7 bases matching TRBD2. The material sequenced was peripheral blood. In nucleotides, the sequence is TGCAGCGTGCCTGGACTAGAGGGGCAGGCCGGGGAGCTGTTTTTT. Its translation is CSVPGLEGQAGELFF.